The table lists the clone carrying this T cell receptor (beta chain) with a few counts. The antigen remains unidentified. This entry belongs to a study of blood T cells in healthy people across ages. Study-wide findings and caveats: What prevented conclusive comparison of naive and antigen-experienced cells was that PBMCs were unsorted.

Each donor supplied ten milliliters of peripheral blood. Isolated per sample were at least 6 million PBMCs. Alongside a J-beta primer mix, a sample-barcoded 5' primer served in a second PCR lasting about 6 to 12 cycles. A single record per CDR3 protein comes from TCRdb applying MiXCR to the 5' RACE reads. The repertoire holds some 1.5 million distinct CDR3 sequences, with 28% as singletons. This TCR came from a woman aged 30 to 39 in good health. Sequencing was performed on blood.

CDR3 DNA: TGTGCCAGCGCCCCCAAACTAGCGGGCGAGCAGTACTTC. Its protein is CASAPKLAGEQYF. V usage is TRBV12-3 or TRBV12-4 and J usage is TRBJ2-7; 9 nucleotides line up with TRBD2. J lost 6 bases, V lost 8 bases, and 8 bases had no gene match. The CDR3 consists of 13 residues.